Detailed here is one T cell receptor (beta chain). For TCRbeta, the library was prepared with unique molecular identifiers. TCRdb ran MiXCR on the PCR reads and lists one entry per CDR3 protein. Of about 540,000 distinct CDR3 sequences in the sample, around 20% were seen once. The data were obtained in a study of T-cell reconstitution after alpha-beta-depleted transplantation in children. Trimming removed 6 bases from V and 7 bases from J, with 13 bases in between. Per the germline V gene, CDR1 is MGHRA and CDR2 is YSYEKL. The CDR3 loop spans 13 amino acids. The chain links TRBV4-1 to TRBJ2-1; tentatively, D is TRBD1 or TRBD2 (5 bases each). This clonotype was obtained from a human donor who donated a stem cell graft to a child with acute lymphoblastic leukemia. Sequencing was performed on PBMCs from the stem cell graft donor, taken from the stem cell graft. The CDR3 loop reads CASRGPGANEQFF. CDR3 DNA: TGCGCCAGCAGGGGACCCGGGGCAAATGAGCAGTTCTTC.